This record looks at one T cell receptor (beta chain) sequence and its context. There is no known antigen for this receptor. Nothing much larger sits one base from this clone, and base qualities are not available. Counted from cysteine to phenylalanine, this CDR3 has 13 amino acids. Only the CDR3 DNA stays, 39 bases, in frame from base 1. V was cut back by 9 bases and J by 4 bases, leaving a gap of 16 bases between them. CDR1 MGHDK and CDR2 SYGVNS were looked up in the germline V gene. The sample comes from a study of T cell changes during pregnancy in multiple sclerosis (dated by TCRdb to between 2019 and 2020). Context from the whole study: The study looked at changes in the T cell repertoire across pregnancy in women with multiple sclerosis.

The library was obtained by the immunoSEQ multiplex PCR assay. TCRdb holds this immuneACCESS table with in-frame rearrangements only. Some clones are missing; in checked studies, unresolved V genes explain under half, and the rest has no known cause. The sample table holds 36,000 or so clones, of which roughly 92% were seen once. Of the sample, roughly 1.2% falls within the top ten clones. The TCR was taken from a female donor with multiple sclerosis, enrolled in a pregnancy study. The sample consisted of PBMCs (not recorded whether the cells were cultured). The V gene is TRBV25-1 and the J gene is TRBJ2-7; the D segment could be TRBD1, given 5 matching bases. The encoded CDR3 is CARGLGFGYEQYF. The nucleotides read TGTGCCAGGGGGCTCGGTTTCGGGTACGAGCAGTACTTC.